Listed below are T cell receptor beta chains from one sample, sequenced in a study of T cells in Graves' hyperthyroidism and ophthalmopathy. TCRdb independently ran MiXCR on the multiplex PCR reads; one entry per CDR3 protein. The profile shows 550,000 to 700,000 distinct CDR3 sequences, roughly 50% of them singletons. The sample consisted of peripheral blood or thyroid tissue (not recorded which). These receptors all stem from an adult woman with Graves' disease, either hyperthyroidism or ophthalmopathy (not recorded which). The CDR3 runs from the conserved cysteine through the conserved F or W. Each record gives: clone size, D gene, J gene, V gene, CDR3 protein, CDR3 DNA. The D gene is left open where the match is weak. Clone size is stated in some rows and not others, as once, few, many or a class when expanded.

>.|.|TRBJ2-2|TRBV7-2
CASSTTGWPGELFF
TGCGCCAGCAGTACGACGGGCTGGCCCGGGGAGCTGTTTTTT
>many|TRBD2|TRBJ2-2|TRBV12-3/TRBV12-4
CASSGQAGGTGELFF
TGTGCCAGCTCTGGTCAAGCGGGAGGGACCGGGGAGCTGTTTTTT
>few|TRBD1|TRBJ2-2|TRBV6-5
CASSYSGTGDTGELFF
TGTGCCAGCAGTTACTCGGGGACAGGGGACACCGGGGAGCTGTTTTTT
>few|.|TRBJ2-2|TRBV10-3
CASSFALGWQNTGELFF
TGTGCCAGCAGTTTTGCCCTCGGGTGGCAGAACACCGGGGAGCTGTTTTTT
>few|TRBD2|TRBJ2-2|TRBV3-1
CASSQGLAGEHTGELFF
TGTGCCAGCAGCCAAGGACTAGCGGGAGAACACACCGGGGAGCTGTTTTTT
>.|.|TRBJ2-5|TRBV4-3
CASSRVHGETQYF
TGCGCCAGCAGCCGAGTGCACGGAGAGACCCAGTACTTC
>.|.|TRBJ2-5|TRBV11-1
CASSLGRLASGLF
TGTGCCAGCAGCTTAGGGCGTCTCGCCTCGGGGTTATTC
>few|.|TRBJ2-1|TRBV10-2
CASFGTPNEQFF
TGCGCCAGCTTCGGGACTCCAAATGAGCAGTTCTTC
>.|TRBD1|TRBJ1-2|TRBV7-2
CASSFPQGGGNYGYTF
TGTGCCAGCAGCTTCCCTCAGGGAGGGGGCAACTATGGCTACACCTTC
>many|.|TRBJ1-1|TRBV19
CASRSGENTEAFF
TGTGCCAGTAGATCCGGGGAGAACACTGAAGCTTTCTTT
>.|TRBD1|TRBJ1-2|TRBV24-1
CATSAGTGGYGYTF
TGTGCCACCAGCGCCGGGACAGGCGGCTATGGCTACACCTTC
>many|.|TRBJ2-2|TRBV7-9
CASSRPGLLDTGELFF
TGTGCCAGCAGCCGGCCGGGACTTCTAGATACCGGGGAGCTGTTTTTT
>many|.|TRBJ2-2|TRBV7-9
CASSPPGTNTGELFF
TGTGCCAGCAGCCCTCCCGGGACAAACACCGGGGAGCTGTTTTTT
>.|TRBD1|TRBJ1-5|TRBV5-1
CASSTVQGNQPQHF
TGCGCCAGCAGCACAGTACAGGGGAATCAGCCCCAGCATTTT
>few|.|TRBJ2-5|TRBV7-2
CASSVGTLETQYF
TGTGCCAGCAGCGTTGGGACACTAGAGACCCAGTACTTC
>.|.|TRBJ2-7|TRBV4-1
CASSQGPGRRDSYEQYF
TGCGCCAGCAGCCAAGGTCCAGGGAGAAGAGACTCCTACGAGCAGTACTTC
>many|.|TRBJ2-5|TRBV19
CASSIRDLLGGETQYF
TGTGCCAGTAGTATCCGGGACCTCCTGGGGGGAGAGACCCAGTACTTC
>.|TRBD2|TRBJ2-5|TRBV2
CASSVRGLAGETQYF
TGTGCCAGCAGTGTTCGGGGACTAGCGGGAGAGACCCAGTACTTC
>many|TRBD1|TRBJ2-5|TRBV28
CASRDVDRGKLAWKTQYF
TGTGCCAGCAGGGATGTAGACAGGGGGAAATTGGCTTGGAAGACCCAGTACTTC
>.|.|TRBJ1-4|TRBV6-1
CASSGLAGLDRSNEKLFF
TGTGCCAGCAGTGGCCTAGCGGGGTTGGACCGATCTAATGAAAAACTGTTTTTT
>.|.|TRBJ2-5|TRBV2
CASFGRAMETQYF
TGTGCCAGCTTCGGCAGGGCTATGGAGACCCAGTACTTC
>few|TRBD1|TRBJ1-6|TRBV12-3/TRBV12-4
CASLRDRNSPLHF
TGTGCCAGCCTCCGGGACAGGAATTCACCCCTCCACTTT
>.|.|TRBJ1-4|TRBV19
CASSSLVRGASGEKLFF
TGTGCCAGTAGTTCCCTGGTGCGGGGGGCCTCCGGTGAAAAACTGTTTTTT
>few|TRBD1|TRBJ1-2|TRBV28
CASSLQQGYGYTF
TGTGCCAGCAGTTTGCAACAGGGGTATGGCTACACCTTC
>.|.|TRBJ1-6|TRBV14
CASSQGQAFSTYNSPLHF
TGTGCCAGCAGCCAAGGACAGGCCTTCTCAACCTATAATTCACCCCTCCACTTT
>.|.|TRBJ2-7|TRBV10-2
CASNPGAIFYEQYF
TGCGCCAGCAATCCGGGGGCTATATTCTACGAGCAGTACTTC
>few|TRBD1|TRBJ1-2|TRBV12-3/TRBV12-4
CASSWPGQGYTF
TGTGCCAGCAGTTGGCCGGGACAGGGCTACACCTTC
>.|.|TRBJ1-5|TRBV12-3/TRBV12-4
CASSSPGGNQPQHF
TGTGCCAGCAGTTCCCCGGGCGGCAATCAGCCCCAGCATTTT
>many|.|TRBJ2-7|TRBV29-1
CSVGILHYEQYF
TGCAGCGTTGGGATACTACACTACGAGCAGTACTTC
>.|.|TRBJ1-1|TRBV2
CASSEDGRVAEAFF
TGTGCCAGCAGTGAAGATGGCAGGGTGGCTGAAGCTTTCTTT
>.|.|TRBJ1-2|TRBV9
CASIISGSGGGGYTF
TGTGCCAGCATCATCTCAGGGAGTGGGGGCGGTGGCTACACCTTC
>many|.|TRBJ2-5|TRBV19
CASSIQGGGTQYF
TGTGCCAGTAGTATACAGGGTGGAGGGACCCAGTACTTC
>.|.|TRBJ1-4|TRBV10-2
CASRDSESLCLEKLFF
TGCGCCAGCAGGGACAGCGAATCCCTATGTCTTGAAAAACTGTTTTTT
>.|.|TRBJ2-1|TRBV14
CASSIQGFQHGIPNNEQFF
TGTGCCAGCAGCATTCAGGGTTTTCAGCATGGTATCCCCAACAATGAGCAGTTCTTC
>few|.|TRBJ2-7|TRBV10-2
CASSPTWGPYEQYF
TGCGCCAGCAGCCCGACTTGGGGACCATACGAGCAGTACTTC
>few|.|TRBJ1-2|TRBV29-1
CSSLGGGGYGYTF
TGCAGCTCCCTGGGTGGGGGCGGCTATGGCTACACCTTC
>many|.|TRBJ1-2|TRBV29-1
CSSRGNYGYTF
TGCAGCTCTCGCGGCAACTATGGCTACACCTTC
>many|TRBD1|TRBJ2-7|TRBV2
CASGDRLILEQYF
TGTGCCAGCGGGGACAGGCTGATACTAGAGCAGTACTTC
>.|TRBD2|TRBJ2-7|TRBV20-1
CSASLTSGGVEQYF
TGCAGTGCTAGCTTGACTAGCGGGGGAGTCGAGCAGTACTTC
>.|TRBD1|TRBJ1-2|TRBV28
CATRDREYGYTF
TGTGCCACCCGGGACAGGGAATATGGCTACACCTTC
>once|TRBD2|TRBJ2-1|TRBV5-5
CASSKGLAGRAEQFF
TGTGCCAGCAGCAAAGGACTAGCGGGGCGTGCGGAGCAGTTCTTC